The T cell receptor beta chain under discussion was sequenced for a study of blood T cell repertoires in COVID-19. The CDR3 is 13 residues long. Between the trimmed V and J ends, which lost 4 bases and 5 bases, there was a span of 11 bases. Germline CDR1 is ENHRY and CDR2 is SYGVKD. Data came from immunoSEQ multiplex PCR; TCRdb stores just in-frame clones and leaves some out. Of about 420,000 clones in the sample, about 90% were seen once. V and J are TRBV10-3 and TRBJ1-1, with D hard to call. The sample was peripheral blood. This TCR was sampled from a young man with COVID-19, enrolled during active disease. CDR3 protein: CAISGAVETEAFF. The DNA for the CDR3 is TGTGCCATCAGTGGCGCGGTTGAGACTGAAGCTTTCTTT.